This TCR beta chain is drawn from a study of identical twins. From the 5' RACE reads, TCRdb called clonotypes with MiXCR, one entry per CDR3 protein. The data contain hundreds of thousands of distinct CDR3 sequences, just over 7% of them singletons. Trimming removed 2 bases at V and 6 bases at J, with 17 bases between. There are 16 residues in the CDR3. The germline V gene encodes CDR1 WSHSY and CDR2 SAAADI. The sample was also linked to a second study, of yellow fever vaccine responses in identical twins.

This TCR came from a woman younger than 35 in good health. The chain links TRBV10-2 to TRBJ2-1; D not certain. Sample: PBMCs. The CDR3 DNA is TGCGCCAGCAGTGAGCCCCGGACCCCTTTGGTCAATGAGCAGTTCTTC. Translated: CASSEPRTPLVNEQFF.